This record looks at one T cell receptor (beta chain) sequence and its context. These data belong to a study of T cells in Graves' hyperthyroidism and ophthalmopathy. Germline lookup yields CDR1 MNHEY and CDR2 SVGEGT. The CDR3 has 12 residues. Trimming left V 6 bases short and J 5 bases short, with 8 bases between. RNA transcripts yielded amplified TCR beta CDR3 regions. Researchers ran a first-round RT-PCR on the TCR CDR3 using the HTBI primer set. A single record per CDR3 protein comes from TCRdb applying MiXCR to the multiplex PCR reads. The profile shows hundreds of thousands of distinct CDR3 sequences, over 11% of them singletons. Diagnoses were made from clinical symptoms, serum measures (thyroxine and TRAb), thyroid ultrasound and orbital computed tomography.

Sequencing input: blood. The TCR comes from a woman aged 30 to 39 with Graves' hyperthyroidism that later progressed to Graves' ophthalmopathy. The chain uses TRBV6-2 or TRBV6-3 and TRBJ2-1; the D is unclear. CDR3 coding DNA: TGTGCCAGCAGCTTCCCGAACAATGAGCAGTTCTTC. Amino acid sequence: CASSFPNNEQFF.